These T cell receptor beta chains were read from a single sample in a study of blood T cell repertoires in COVID-19. Produced via immunoSEQ multiplex PCR; TCRdb's table is partial and in-frame only. In the table there are some 190,000 clones, nearly 90% of which are singletons. Sequencing used PBMCs or T cells enriched from blood (not recorded which). Receptors originate from a woman aged 40 to 55 with acute COVID-19. CDR3s include the opening cysteine and the closing phenylalanine or tryptophan. A D gene is named only where the DNA matches it firmly. The size of a clone is reported for some rows only, either as once, few or many, or as a class for expanded clones.

V gene	D gene	CDR3 length	clone size	J gene	CDR3 DNA	CDR3 protein
TRBV6-4	-	15	-	TRBJ2-2	TGTGCCAGCAGTAGGGAGGCAGCGAACACCGGGGAGCTGTTTTTT	CASSREAANTGELFF
TRBV7-9	TRBD1	16	few	TRBJ2-7	TGTGCCAGCAGCTTATTACCGGGGACAGGCCTTGACGAGCAGTACTTC	CASSLLPGTGLDEQYF
TRBV12-5	TRBD2	17	-	TRBJ2-2	TGTGCTAGTGGTTTGCCTAGCGGGGGGGTTAACACCGGGGAGCTGTTTTTT	CASGLPSGGVNTGELFF
TRBV7-7	-	14	-	TRBJ2-7	TGTGCTAGCAGCTTAGCTGGGGGCATGGACGAGCAGTACTTC	CASSLAGGMDEQYF
TRBV6-6	TRBD1	17	once	TRBJ2-7	TGTGCCAGCAGTCCGACACTTTGGGACAGGCGACTCTACGAGCAGTACTTC	CASSPTLWDRRLYEQYF
TRBV7-9	-	15	-	TRBJ2-7	TGTGCCAGCAGCTTAGCTGCTGGGGGCGAGTACGAGCAGTACTTC	CASSLAAGGEYEQYF
TRBV3-1/TRBV3-2	TRBD1	17	-	TRBJ1-3	TGTGCCAGCAGCCAATGGGGACAGGACGCCTCTGGAAACACCATATATTTT	CASSQWGQDASGNTIYF
TRBV19	TRBD1	13	-	TRBJ1-2	TGTGCCAGTAGTGGGGGACAGAACTATGGCTACACCTTC	CASSGGQNYGYTF
TRBV27	-	16	-	TRBJ1-1	TGTGCCAGCAGTTACTCTCTCACCCACCCCAACACTGAAGCTTTCTTT	CASSYSLTHPNTEAFF
TRBV3-1/TRBV3-2	TRBD1	17	-	TRBJ1-1	TGTGCCAGCAGCCAAGATCTGGGACAGGGGCCCAACACTGAAGCTTTCTTT	CASSQDLGQGPNTEAFF
TRBV7-9	TRBD2	15	-	TRBJ2-1	TGTGCCAGCAGCTTTAATAGCGGGAGAATGAATGAGCAGTTCTTC	CASSFNSGRMNEQFF
TRBV30	TRBD1	17	-	TRBJ1-5	TGTGCCTGGGTAGACGGACAGGGGGCTTATAGCAATCAGCCCCAGCATTTT	CAWVDGQGAYSNQPQHF
TRBV9	-	14	-	TRBJ2-3	TGTGCCAGCGCATCTGGGCTCACCACAGATACGCAGTATTTT	CASASGLTTDTQYF
TRBV5-1	-	15	-	TRBJ1-2	TGCGCCAGCAGCTTGACAGGGACGACTAACTATGGCTACACCTTC	CASSLTGTTNYGYTF
TRBV6-2/TRBV6-3	-	14	-	TRBJ1-1	TGTGCCAGCAGCCCCCTCAGGGGGAACACTGAAGCTTTCTTT	CASSPLRGNTEAFF
TRBV5-5	TRBD1	16	-	TRBJ1-1	TGTGCCAGCAGCTTGGTGTACAGGGGGCCTAACACTGAAGCTTTCTTT	CASSLVYRGPNTEAFF
TRBV30	TRBD1	13	-	TRBJ2-2	TGTGCCTGGACGGACAGGGTGACCGGGGAGCTGTTTTTT	CAWTDRVTGELFF
TRBV5-4	-	14	-	TRBJ1-2	TGTGCCAGCAACCCCGGGGGGGGTGGCTATGGCTACACCTTC	CASNPGGGGYGYTF
TRBV19	TRBD2	18	-	TRBJ2-5	TGTGCCAGTAGTATCGGTTCTGGGGCTAGCGGACCCCAAGAGACCCAGTACTTC	CASSIGSGASGPQETQYF
TRBV4-1	TRBD2	17	-	TRBJ2-1	TGCGCCAGCAGCCAAGCATGGACTAGCGGGGGGGAGAATGAGCAGTTCTTC	CASSQAWTSGGENEQFF
TRBV2	-	11	-	TRBJ2-7	TGTGCCAGCAGCGGGTTATACGAGCAGTACTTC	CASSGLYEQYF
TRBV6-5	TRBD1	15	once	TRBJ1-2	TGTGCCAGCAGGCCATACCCGACAGGGGACTATGGCTACACCTTC	CASRPYPTGDYGYTF
TRBV7-3	-	12	-	TRBJ1-1	TGTGCCAGCAGCTTAAGACAGCCTGAAGCTTTCTTT	CASSLRQPEAFF
TRBV7-9	-	14	-	TRBJ1-1	TGTGCCAGCAGCCTTGTTCAGGGGAACACTGAAGCTTTCTTT	CASSLVQGNTEAFF
TRBV19	TRBD2	20	few	TRBJ2-2	TGTGCCAGTAGTCTAAGGCCCTTAGCGGGAGGGCGGGTTAACACCGGGGAGCTGTTTTTT	CASSLRPLAGGRVNTGELFF
TRBV2	-	15	-	TRBJ1-1	TGTGCCAGCAGAGAAACTGACAGGCGGAACACTGAAGCTTTCTTT	CASRETDRRNTEAFF
TRBV11-3	-	14	-	TRBJ2-2	TGTGCCAGCAGCTTAGGAACAGTTACCGGGGAGCTGTTTTTT	CASSLGTVTGELFF
TRBV6-5	TRBD2	13	-	TRBJ2-7	TGTGCCAGCGGGAGGGCCGCCCCCTACGAGCAGTACTTC	CASGRAAPYEQYF
TRBV7-2	TRBD1	14	-	TRBJ1-6	TGTGCCAGCAGCTACAGGGACAGTAATTCACCCCTCCACTTT	CASSYRDSNSPLHF
TRBV10-3	-	14	-	TRBJ1-4	TGTGCCATCAGTGAGCAGGCAGAAGGCGAAAAACTGTTTTTT	CAISEQAEGEKLFF
TRBV5-4	-	15	-	TRBJ1-1	TGTGCCAGCAGCTTCCGGCAGGGAAGGGGCACTGAAGCTTTCTTT	CASSFRQGRGTEAFF
TRBV5-4	-	16	once	TRBJ2-2	TGTGCCAGCAGCCCGGAGCGGGTCCGGAGTACCGGGGAGCTGTTTTTT	CASSPERVRSTGELFF
TRBV4-1	TRBD1	16	once	TRBJ2-1	TGCGCCAGCAGCCAATCGGGACAGGGGTTTTACAATGAGCAGTTCTTC	CASSQSGQGFYNEQFF
TRBV5-4	-	14	-	TRBJ1-2	TGTGCCAGCAGCTTGCCGGGTTTAGGCTATGGCTACACCTTC	CASSLPGLGYGYTF
TRBV9	TRBD2	16	-	TRBJ2-3	TGTGCCAGCAGCGTAGAAGTAGCGGGAGCGTATGTTACGCAGTATTTT	CASSVEVAGAYVTQYF
TRBV5-1	-	14	-	TRBJ2-7	TGCGCCAGCAGCTTGGGTTACAGCTTCTACGAGCAGTACTTC	CASSLGYSFYEQYF
TRBV28	-	15	-	TRBJ2-5	TGTGCCAGCAGTTTATCTCCCGGGTACCAAGAGACCCAGTACTTC	CASSLSPGYQETQYF
TRBV29-1	-	13	-	TRBJ2-3	TGCAGCGTTCCCCGGGACATCACAGATACGCAGTATTTT	CSVPRDITDTQYF
TRBV30	-	13	-	TRBJ1-4	TGTGCCTGGAGTTTCTACAGGGCTGAAAAACTGTTTTTT	CAWSFYRAEKLFF
TRBV2	-	14	-	TRBJ1-4	TGTGCCAGCAGTCGACAGTCAGGGAATGAAAAACTGTTTTTT	CASSRQSGNEKLFF
TRBV5-6	TRBD1	16	few	TRBJ2-7	TGTGCCAGCAGCTTGGAGTGGGACAGTAAAACCTACGAGCAGTACTTC	CASSLEWDSKTYEQYF
TRBV13	-	11	-	TRBJ2-1	TGTGCCAGCAGCCTCCTCGGTGAGCAGTTCTTC	CASSLLGEQFF